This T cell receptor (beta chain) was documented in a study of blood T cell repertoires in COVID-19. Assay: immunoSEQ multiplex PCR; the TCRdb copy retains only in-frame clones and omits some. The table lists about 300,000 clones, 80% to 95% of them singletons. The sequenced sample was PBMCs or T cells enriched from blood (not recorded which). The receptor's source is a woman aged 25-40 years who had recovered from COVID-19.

CDR3 amino acids: CASRGQGDSYEQYF. The CDR3 DNA reads TGTGCCAGCAGAGGACAAGGAGACTCCTACGAGCAGTACTTC. The chain has TRBV2 and TRBJ2-7, with D perhaps matching TRBD1 (5 bases). The CDR3 sequence is 14 residues long. The germline V and J ends were trimmed by 6 bases and 0 bases, with 12 bases remaining between them. Germline V gene sequence: CDR1 SNHLY, CDR2 FYNNEI.